These 17 T cell receptor beta chains share one sample of origin, sequenced in a study of blood T cell repertoires in COVID-19 (dated by TCRdb to 2018 to 2021). The method behind the library was the immunoSEQ multiplex PCR assay. TCRdb mirrors the immuneACCESS table, restricted to in-frame sequences. Some clones are absent from its copies; in checked studies, under half trace to an unresolved V gene, and the reason for the others is unknown. This sample lists tens of thousands of clones; around 84% were detected once. Roughly 20% of the sample belongs to the ten largest clones. Input material: peripheral blood. These receptors were collected from a woman aged 80 or older in a cohort sampled during active or convalescent COVID-19.

The V and J genes are TRBV9 and TRBJ2-1; D gene ambiguous. The CDR3 totals 13 residues. CDR1 is SGDLS, CDR2 YYNGEE, per germline. The ends were cut back, 0 bases at V and 8 bases at J, with 9 bases in the middle. The chain's CDR3 is CASSVGYSHEQFF. For the CDR3, the DNA is TGTGCCAGCAGCGTAGGTTATAGCCATGAGCAGTTCTTC.

The CDR3 sequence: CSNNQPQHF. The CDR3 DNA reads TGCAGCAATAATCAGCCCCAGCATTTT. This rearrangement joins TRBV20-1 to TRBJ1-5; no clear D gene. Germline V lookup: CDR1 DFQATT, CDR2 SNEGSKA (reference sequence). This CDR3 is built from 9 residues.

This clone was recorded once. The chain recombines TRBV5-4 with TRBJ2-7; D perhaps matches TRBD2 (5 bases). The CDR3 spans 14 residues. Trimming shortened V by 2 bases and J by 3 bases, and 12 bases separated the two germline ends. Germline V gene data show CDR1 as SGHNT and CDR2 as YYREEE (reference sequence). DNA of the CDR3: TGTGCCAGCAGCTTCTCCGGGAACCACTACGAGCAGTACGTC. It codes for CASSFSGNHYEQYV.

The rearrangement uses TRBV2 and TRBJ2-1; 11 positions match TRBD2. CDR1 is SNHLY, CDR2 FYNNEI, per germline. The CDR3 is made up of 14 amino acids. With 6 bases clipped from V and 2 bases from J, the junction kept 0 bases outside the gene matches. The CDR3 region has the DNA TGTGCCAGCAGGGGACTAGCGGCCTACAATGAGCAGTTCTTC. This translates into CASRGLAAYNEQFF.

This chain links TRBV18 with TRBJ1-1, with D possibly being TRBD1 (5 bases). The CDR3 loop spans 14 amino acids. The V and J ends lost 0 bases and 7 bases respectively, with 12 bases between them. In germline, CDR1 is KGHSH, CDR2 LQKENI. For the CDR3, the DNA is TGTGCCAGCTCACCACCTTTCAGGGCCGGTGAAGCTTTCTTT. This sequence encodes CASSPPFRAGEAFF.

This clone has a single count. The V and J genes are TRBV7-9 and TRBJ2-7; D call uncertain. Germline-derived CDR1 and CDR2 are SEHNR and FQNEAQ (reference sequence). Trimming cost V 1 base and J 10 bases, with 11 bases left between them. The CDR3 contains 12 residues. In DNA form, the CDR3 reads TGTGCCAGCAGCTTAGTATCTGGCCTTCAGTACGTC. Its translation is CASSLVSGLQYV.

This clone has a handful of counts. The chain is built from TRBV29-1 and TRBJ2-7; D gene uncertain. CDR3 size: 12 residues. V was pared by 1 base and J by 3 bases, with 7 bases between. The germline V gene encodes CDR1 SQVTM and CDR2 ANQGSEA. The CDR3 nucleotides are TGCAGCGTTGAAGGTCCGGGCTACGAGCAGTACTTC. Protein product: CSVEGPGYEQYF.

The rearrangement joins TRBV4-1 to TRBJ1-4, with 9 positions matching TRBD1. V shed 5 bases and J 7 bases; nucleotides not matched to a gene: 8. This CDR3 region has 15 residues. CDR1 is MGHRA, CDR2 YSYEKL, per germline. In DNA, the CDR3 is TGCGCCAGCAGCACCCGACAGGGGGGCATTGAAAAACTGTTTTTT. This encodes CASSTRQGGIEKLFF.

The gene calls are TRBV19 and TRBJ1-6; D is uncertain. Germline V gene sequence: CDR1 LNHDA, CDR2 SQIVND (reference sequence). The CDR3 runs 14 residues. V lost 5 bases and J lost 9, with 14 bases in between. The CDR3 region has the DNA TGTGCCAGTAGTCCAGGACTGGGGAGTTCACCCCTCCACTTT. Protein product: CASSPGLGSSPLHF.

The rearrangement uses TRBV7-3 and TRBJ1-1, with 7 bases that match TRBD1. The CDR3 is made up of 14 amino acids. Germline values: CDR1 SGHTA, CDR2 FQGTGA. The junction had 6 bases not matched to a gene; V was cut back by 5 bases and J by 3 bases. The CDR3 spells CASSLGTEYTEAFF. The CDR3 DNA sequence: TGTGCCAGCAGCCTCGGGACAGAATACACTGAAGCTTTCTTT.

Regarding this clone: One junction end does not reproduce the germline sequence, and a read error may be involved. The J gene is TRBJ2-1, the V gene TRBV6-5; 7 bases fit TRBD1. Germline assignment: CDR1 MNHEY and CDR2 SVGAGI. CDR3 length equals 11 residues. The CDR3 loop is CATRPGQTSVF. CDR3 sequence (DNA): TGTGCCACCCGTCCGGGACAGACGTCGGTCTTC.

DNA for the CDR3: TGCGCCAGCAGCCAGAGTTACCAGGGACAGTCCACCGGGGAGCTGTTTTTT. Residues: CASSQSYQGQSTGELFF. The gene calls are TRBV5-1 and TRBJ2-2; 7 bases are shared with TRBD1. This CDR3 region has 17 residues. The V segment lost 4 bases and the J segment 4 bases; nucleotides outside the gene matches: 13. From germline, CDR1 is SGHRS and CDR2 YFSETQ.

The V call is TRBV5-5, the J call TRBJ1-5; 8 nucleotides line up with TRBD1. The CDR3 contains 15 residues. Germline loops: CDR1 SGHKS, CDR2 YYEKEE (reference sequence). The V and J ends lost 4 bases and 4 bases, in that order; junction bases with no gene match: 7. CDR3 sequence reads: CASSGGTGQNQPQHF. The CDR3 DNA reads as TGTGCCAGCAGCGGGGGGACAGGACAGAATCAGCCCCAGCATTTT.

This chain uses TRBV7-8 with TRBJ2-1; the D gene is possibly TRBD1 (5 bases). Germline CDR1 is SGHVS and CDR2 is FQNEAQ. The CDR3 consists of 14 residues. The V gene lost 5 bases and the J gene lost 5 bases, with 13 bases spanning the gap. CDR3 coding DNA: TGTGCCAGCAGCCCCTGGGGCCAAAACAATGAGCAGTTCTTC. Translation gives CASSPWGQNNEQFF.

This clone has just one count. The chain combines TRBV7-2 with TRBJ1-1; D might be TRBD1 (6 bases). V was clipped by 6 bases and J by 4 bases, with 15 bases between them. There are 14 residues in the CDR3. CDR1 SGHTA and CDR2 FQGNSA come from the germline V gene. The CDR3 loop is CASRPTGSSTEAFF. The CDR3 nucleotides are TGTGCCAGCAGACCCACAGGGTCGAGCACTGAAGCTTTCTTT.

The chain carries TRBV5-4 and TRBJ2-1; 12 bases agree with TRBD1. V shed 4 bases, J shed 2 bases, and the junction held 16 bases outside the gene matches. CDR1 and CDR2 (germline): SGHNT, YYREEE (reference sequence). The CDR3 contains 20 residues. CDR3 DNA sequence: TGTGCCAGCAGCGGAACCGGGACAGGGGGCAGACTAGTTGCCTACAATGAGCAGTTCTTC. Protein product: CASSGTGTGGRLVAYNEQFF.

The V and J genes are TRBV5-1 and TRBJ1-4, with 11 nucleotides matching TRBD1. Trimming took 0 bases from V and 7 from J; bases not matched to a gene: 5. CDR1 and CDR2 from the germline V gene are SGHRS and YFSETQ. CDR3 length: 16 amino acids. The CDR3 sequence is CASSLVGQGASEKLFF. In nucleotides, the CDR3 is TGCGCCAGCAGCTTGGTCGGACAGGGGGCTAGTGAAAAACTGTTTTTT.